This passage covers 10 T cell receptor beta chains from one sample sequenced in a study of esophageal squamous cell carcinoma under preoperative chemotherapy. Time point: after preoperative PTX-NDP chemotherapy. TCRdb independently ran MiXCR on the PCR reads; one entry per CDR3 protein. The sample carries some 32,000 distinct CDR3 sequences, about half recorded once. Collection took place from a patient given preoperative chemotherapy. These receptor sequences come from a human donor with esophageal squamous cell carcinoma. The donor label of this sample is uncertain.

The CDR3: CASSQGLAGVNTETQYF. In DNA form, the CDR3 reads TGTGCCAGCAGCCAGGGACTCGCGGGGGTGAACACCGAGACGCAGTATTTT. V and J are TRBV7-2 and TRBJ2-3; 7 nucleotides match TRBD2. The CDR3 is made up of 17 amino acids. J gave up 9 bases and V 5 bases, and 20 bases lay outside the gene matches. The germline V gene encodes CDR1 SGHTA and CDR2 FQGNSA.

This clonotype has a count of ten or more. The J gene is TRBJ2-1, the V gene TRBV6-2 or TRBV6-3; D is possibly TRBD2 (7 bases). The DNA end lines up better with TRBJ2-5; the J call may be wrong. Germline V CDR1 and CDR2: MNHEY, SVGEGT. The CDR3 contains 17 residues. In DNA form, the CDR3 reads TGTGCCAGCAGTTACCCACGGGGGCAGCCTGGGAGGGGGACCCAGTACTTC. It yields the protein CASSYPRGQPGRGTQYF.

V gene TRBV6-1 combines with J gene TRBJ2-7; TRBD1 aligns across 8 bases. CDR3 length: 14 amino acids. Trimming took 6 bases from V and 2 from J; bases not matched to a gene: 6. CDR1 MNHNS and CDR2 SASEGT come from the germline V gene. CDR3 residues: CASSSGTGPYEQYF. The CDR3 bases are TGTGCCAGCAGCTCCGGGACAGGTCCCTACGAGCAGTACTTC.

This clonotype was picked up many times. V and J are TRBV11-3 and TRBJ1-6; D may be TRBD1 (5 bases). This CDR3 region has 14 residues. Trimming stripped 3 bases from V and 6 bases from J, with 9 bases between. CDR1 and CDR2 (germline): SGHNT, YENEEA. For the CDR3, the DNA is TGTGCCAGCAGCTTCGGGGCGGCTAATTCACCCCTCCACTTT. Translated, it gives CASSFGAANSPLHF.

The CDR3 DNA follows: TGTGCCAGCAGCTTTCGGGACAGATACACAGATACGCAGTATTTT. Amino acid sequence: CASSFRDRYTDTQYF. This chain connects TRBV7-6 to TRBJ2-3, with 7 bases matching TRBD1. Germline lookup yields CDR1 SGHVS and CDR2 FNYEAQ. The CDR3 runs to 15 residues. V trimming: 3 bases; J trimming: 2 bases; junction bases outside the gene matches: 5.

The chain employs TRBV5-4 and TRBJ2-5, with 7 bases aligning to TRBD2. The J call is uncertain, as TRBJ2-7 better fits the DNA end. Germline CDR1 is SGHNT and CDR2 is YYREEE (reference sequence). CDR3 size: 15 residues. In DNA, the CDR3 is TGTGCCAGCAGCTTGGAGGCGGGGGACGTATACGAGCAGTACTTC. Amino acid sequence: CASSLEAGDVYEQYF.

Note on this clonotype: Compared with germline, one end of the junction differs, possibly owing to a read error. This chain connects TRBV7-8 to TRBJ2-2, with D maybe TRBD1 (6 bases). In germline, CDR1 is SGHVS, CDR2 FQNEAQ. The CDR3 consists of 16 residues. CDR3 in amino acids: CASRRLGGVNTDKLYF. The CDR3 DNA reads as TGTGCCAGCAGGCGCCTAGGGGGTGTAAACACAGATAAGCTGTATTTT.

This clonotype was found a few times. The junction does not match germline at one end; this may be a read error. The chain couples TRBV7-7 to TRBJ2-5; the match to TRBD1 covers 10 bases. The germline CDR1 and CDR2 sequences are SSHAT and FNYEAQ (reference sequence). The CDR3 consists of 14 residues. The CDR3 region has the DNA TGTGCTAGCAGTACGGACAGGGGGCAAGAGACCCAGTACTTC. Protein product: CASSTDRGQETQYF.

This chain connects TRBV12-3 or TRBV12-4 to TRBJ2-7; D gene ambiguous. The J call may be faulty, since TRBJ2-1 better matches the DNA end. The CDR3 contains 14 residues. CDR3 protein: CASSLSQQNNEQFF. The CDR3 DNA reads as TGTGCCAGCAGTTTGAGTCAGCAAAACAATGAGCAGTTCTTC.

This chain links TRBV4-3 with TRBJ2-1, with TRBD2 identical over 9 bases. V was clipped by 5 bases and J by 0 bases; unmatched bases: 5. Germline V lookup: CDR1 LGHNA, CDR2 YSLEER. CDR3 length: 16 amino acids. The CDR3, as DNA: TGCGCCAGCAGCGCTAGCGGGGAGAGCTCCTACAATGAGCAGTTCTTC. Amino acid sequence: CASSASGESSYNEQFF.